Below, 17 T cell receptor beta chains from the same sample are listed, as sequenced in a study of technical replicates of blood from several donors. Method: immunoSEQ multiplex PCR; TCRdb's copy keeps in-frame clones and lacks some. The data show approximately 73,000 clones, around 92% seen once. The sequencing sample was made of T cells isolated from PBMCs. These receptors were obtained from a human donor in good health.

The chain combines TRBV11-2 with TRBJ2-1, with D possibly matching TRBD1 (6 bases). The CDR3 extends over 15 amino acids. CDR1 is SGHAT, CDR2 FQNNGV, per germline. V gave up 5 bases and J gave up 10 bases, with 21 bases separating them. CDR3 sequence reads: CASSQERAGDFEQFF. CDR3 coding DNA: TGTGCCAGCAGCCAAGAAAGGGCAGGGGATTTCGAGCAGTTCTTC.

V usage is TRBV15 and J usage is TRBJ1-1; D is unresolved. The CDR3 is 13 amino acids. Between the trimmed V and J ends, which lost 0 bases and 6 bases, there was a span of 8 bases. The germline CDR1 and CDR2 sequences are LNHNV and YYDKDF (reference sequence). The CDR3 loop is CATSRDSGAEAFF. The CDR3 DNA reads as TGTGCCACCAGCAGAGATTCTGGAGCTGAAGCTTTCTTT.

The V gene is TRBV6-1, the J gene TRBJ2-7; D unresolved. The CDR3 runs 11 residues. In germline, CDR1 is MNHNS, CDR2 SASEGT. Trimming cost V 7 bases and J 4 bases, with 8 bases left between them. CDR3 in amino acids: CASTIDYEQYF. DNA of the CDR3: TGTGCCAGCACTATTGATTACGAGCAGTACTTC.

The chain employs TRBV5-1 and TRBJ2-1; tentatively, D is TRBD1 (6 bases). Trimming shortened V by 7 bases and J by 6 bases, and 11 bases separated the two germline ends. The germline gives CDR1 SGHRS, CDR2 YFSETQ. This CDR3 region has 12 residues. CDR3 nucleotides: TGCGCCAGCGGGGACAACCTCAATGAGCAGTTCTTC. Protein product: CASGDNLNEQFF.

This rearrangement joins TRBV7-6 to TRBJ2-5; D perhaps matches TRBD2 (6 bases). Germline values: CDR1 SGHVS, CDR2 FNYEAQ. Trimming removed 4 bases from V and 3 bases from J, with 12 bases in between. The CDR3 totals 14 residues. CDR3 DNA: TGTGCCAGCAGCTACGGCGGGACCAAAGAGACCCAGTACTTC. This translates into CASSYGGTKETQYF. Full variable domain (outside the CDR3, taken from reference TRBV7-6 and TRBJ2-5): GAGVSQSPRYKVTKRGQDVALRCDPISGHVSLYWYRQALGQGPEFLTYFNYEAQQDKSGLPNDRFSAERPEGSISTLTIQRTEQRDSAMYRCASSYGGTKETQYFGPGTRLLVL.

V gene TRBV29-1 combines with J gene TRBJ1-2, with no clear D. Germline V gene data show CDR1 as SQVTM and CDR2 as ANQGSEA. Between the trimmed V and J ends, which lost 0 bases and 3 bases, there was a span of 11 bases. The CDR3 has 14 residues. CDR3 residues: CSVEDYSDDYGYTF. Written as DNA, the CDR3 is TGCAGCGTTGAAGATTACAGTGATGACTATGGCTACACCTTC.

This clone was seen a handful of times. The chain employs TRBV7-9 and TRBJ2-3, with 11 bases identical to TRBD2. This CDR3 has 16 residues. From germline, CDR1 is SEHNR and CDR2 FQNEAQ (reference sequence). V was clipped by 1 base and J by 8 bases; unmatched bases: 8. CDR3 nucleotide sequence: TGTGCCAGCAGCTTAGAGGCGTCTAGCGGGAGGTTTACGCAGTATTTT. This encodes CASSLEASSGRFTQYF.

This chain joins TRBV4-1 and TRBJ1-2, with D unclear. This CDR3 spans 16 amino acids. Trimming pared 2 bases from V and 1 base from J, leaving 14 bases between. Germline lookup yields CDR1 MGHRA and CDR2 YSYEKL. The DNA of the CDR3 is TGCGCCAGCAGCCAAAGGCAGGCCGAAATTAACTATGGCTACACCTTC. Its translation is CASSQRQAEINYGYTF.

The V call is TRBV5-6, the J call TRBJ2-3; tentatively, D is TRBD2 (5 bases). Germline values: CDR1 SGHDT, CDR2 YYEEEE. The V end lost 0 bases, the J end lost 5 bases, and 10 bases lay between the germline ends. This CDR3 comprises 14 residues. CDR3 residues: CASSLGGLIDTQYF. In nucleotides, the CDR3 is TGTGCCAGCAGCTTGGGAGGACTGATAGATACGCAGTATTTT. The full variable domain, rest sourced from reference TRBV5-6 and TRBJ2-3, is DAGVTQSPTHLIKTRGQQVTLRCSPKSGHDTVSWYQQALGQGPQFIFQYYEEEERQRGNFPDRFSGHQFPNYSSELNVNALLLGDSALYLCASSLGGLIDTQYFGPGTRLTVL.

This clone was detected only once. The gene calls are TRBV2 and TRBJ2-7; TRBD1 aligns across 8 bases. The CDR3 extends over 15 amino acids. The trim removed 6 bases at V and 3 bases at J, leaving 10 bases unmatched. In germline, CDR1 is SNHLY, CDR2 FYNNEI. The CDR3 spells CASSNRGRLDYEQYF. The CDR3 coding sequence is TGTGCCAGCAGCAACAGGGGGAGACTAGACTACGAGCAGTACTTC.

The genes are TRBV11-3 and TRBJ2-1; 7 positions match TRBD2. Germline V gene data show CDR1 as SGHNT and CDR2 as YENEEA. The CDR3 totals 16 residues. With V trimmed by 5 bases and J by 4 bases, 11 bases remained unmatched. In nucleotides, the CDR3 is TGTGCCAGCAGCGGCGGGACTAAACTCCAGTACAATGAGCAGTTCTTC. Translation: CASSGGTKLQYNEQFF.

This chain joins TRBV15 and TRBJ2-7; D is possibly TRBD1 (5 bases). The V end lost 5 bases, the J end lost 4 bases, and 9 bases lay between the germline ends. CDR3 length: 12 residues. The germline gives CDR1 LNHNV, CDR2 YYDKDF (reference sequence). This CDR3 reads CATSAQEYEQYF. The CDR3 nucleotides are TGTGCCACCAGCGCACAGGAATACGAGCAGTACTTC.

The sample holds a few counts of this clone. The chain joins TRBV2 to TRBJ2-1; D might be TRBD2 (8 bases). Trimming shortened V by 4 bases and J by 6 bases, and 13 bases separated the two germline ends. Germline V CDR1 and CDR2: SNHLY, FYNNEI. The CDR3 spans 14 residues. CDR3 sequence reads: CASSARGTSNEQFF. The CDR3, as DNA: TGTGCCAGCAGTGCCAGGGGGACTAGCAATGAGCAGTTCTTC. Drawing the rest from reference TRBV2 and TRBJ2-1, the complete variable domain is EPEVTQTPSHQVTQMGQEVILRCVPISNHLYFYWYRQILGQKVEFLVSFYNNEISEKSEIFDDQFSVERPDGSNFTLKIRSTKLEDSAMYFCASSARGTSNEQFFGPGTRLTVL.

The genes are TRBV6-4 and TRBJ2-1; the D gene is possibly TRBD2 (6 bases). V gave up 0 bases and J gave up 1 base, with 13 bases separating them. There are 17 residues in the CDR3. CDR1 and CDR2 from the germline V gene are MRHNA and SNTAGT. The CDR3 here is CASSDSGLARSYNEQFF. CDR3 DNA: TGTGCCAGCAGTGACTCGGGTCTAGCGAGGTCCTACAATGAGCAGTTCTTC.

The rearrangement uses TRBV27 and TRBJ1-2; D is uncertain. The germline V gene has CDR1 MNHEY and CDR2 SMNVEV (reference sequence). This CDR3 region has 15 residues. The V end lost 5 bases, the J end lost 2 bases, and 15 bases lay between the germline ends. CDR3 DNA sequence: TGTGCCAGCAGTATCCTGGGAGGCCGAAACTATGGCTACACCTTC. Translating gives CASSILGGRNYGYTF.

The table lists this clone with a count of one. V usage is TRBV28 and J usage is TRBJ2-5; weak D call: TRBD2 (6 bases). Germline CDR1 and CDR2: MDHEN and SYDVKM. CDR3 size: 13 residues. V was shortened by 2 bases and J by 4 bases, with 8 bases between the two germline ends. CDR3 loop: CASSLAGPETQYF. DNA for the CDR3: TGTGCCAGCAGTTTAGCGGGACCAGAGACCCAGTACTTC.

This rearrangement joins TRBV5-4 to TRBJ2-5, with D possibly being TRBD1 (6 bases). V was clipped by 1 base and J by 5 bases, with 12 bases between them. The length of the CDR3 is 14 residues. Germline V CDR1 and CDR2: SGHNT, YYREEE (reference sequence). CDR3 coding DNA: TGTGCCAGCAGCTTGAATGGCAGGGGCGAGACCCAGTACTTC. It yields the protein CASSLNGRGETQYF.